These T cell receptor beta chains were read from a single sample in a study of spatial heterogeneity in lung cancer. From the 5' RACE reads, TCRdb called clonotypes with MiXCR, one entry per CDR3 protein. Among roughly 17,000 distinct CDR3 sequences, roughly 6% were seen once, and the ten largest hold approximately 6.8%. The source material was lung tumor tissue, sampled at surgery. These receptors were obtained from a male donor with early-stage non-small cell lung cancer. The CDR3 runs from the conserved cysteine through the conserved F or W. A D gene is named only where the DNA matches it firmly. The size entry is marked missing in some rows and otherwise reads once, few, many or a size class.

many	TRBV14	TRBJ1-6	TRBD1	CASSRDRALNNSPLHF	TGTGCCAGCAGCCGGGACAGGGCACTAAATAATTCACCCCTCCACTTT
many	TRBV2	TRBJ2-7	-	CASSLAYEQYF	TGTGCCAGCAGCCTAGCCTACGAGCAGTACTTC
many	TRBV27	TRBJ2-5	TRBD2	CASSSGLAGGRKTQYF	TGTGCCAGCAGTTCGGGACTAGCGGGAGGTAGAAAGACCCAGTACTTC
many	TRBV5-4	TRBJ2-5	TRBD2	CASSFVNSGRSETQYF	TGTGCCAGCAGCTTCGTTAATAGCGGGAGGTCGGAGACCCAGTACTTC
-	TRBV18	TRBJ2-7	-	CASSPYRGGDEQYF	TGTGCCAGCTCACCGTACAGGGGGGGCGACGAGCAGTACTTC
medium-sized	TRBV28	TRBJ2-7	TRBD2	CASSIAGGAYEQYF	TGTGCCAGCAGTATAGCGGGGGGAGCCTACGAGCAGTACTTC
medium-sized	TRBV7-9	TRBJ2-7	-	CASSRSGVYEQYF	TGTGCCAGCAGTCGCTCGGGGGTCTACGAGCAGTACTTC
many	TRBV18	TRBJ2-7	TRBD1	CASSPGDRVYYEQYF	TGTGCCAGCTCACCTGGGGACAGGGTTTATTACGAGCAGTACTTC
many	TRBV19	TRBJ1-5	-	CASSEQGGNQPQHF	TGTGCCAGTAGCGAACAGGGAGGGAACCAGCCCCAGCATTTT
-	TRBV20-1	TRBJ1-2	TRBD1	CSARTGDPNYGYTF	TGCAGTGCTAGGACAGGGGACCCTAACTATGGCTACACCTTC
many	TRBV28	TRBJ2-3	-	CASTLGTPGTDTQYF	TGTGCCAGCACTCTGGGAACTCCAGGCACAGATACGCAGTATTTT
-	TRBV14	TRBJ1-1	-	CASSQVPRAYEAFF	TGTGCCAGCAGCCAAGTCCCCAGGGCGTATGAAGCTTTCTTT
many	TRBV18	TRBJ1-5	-	CASSPSGQRNQPQHF	TGTGCCAGCTCACCATCCGGACAGCGCAATCAGCCCCAGCATTTT
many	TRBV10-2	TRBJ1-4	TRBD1	CASSDLRGQGSEKLFF	TGCGCCAGCAGTGATCTCCGGGGACAGGGCAGTGAAAAACTGTTTTTT
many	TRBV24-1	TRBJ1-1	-	CATTEPQEGAFF	TGTGCCACCACCGAGCCTCAGGAGGGAGCTTTCTTT
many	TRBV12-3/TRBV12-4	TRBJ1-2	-	CASSPQGGYGYTF	TGTGCCAGCAGCCCCCAGGGAGGCTATGGCTACACCTTC
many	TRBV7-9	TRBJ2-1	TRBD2	CASSQTSGITPHNEQFF	TGTGCCAGCAGCCAGACTAGCGGGATTACGCCCCACAATGAGCAGTTCTTC
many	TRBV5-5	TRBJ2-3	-	CASSPGHRTDTQYF	TGTGCCAGCAGCCCGGGACATCGCACAGATACGCAGTATTTT
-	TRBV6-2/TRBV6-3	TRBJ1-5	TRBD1	CASSFRGTGVKAQHF	TGTGCCAGCAGTTTTAGGGGTACAGGGGTAAAGGCCCAGCATTTT
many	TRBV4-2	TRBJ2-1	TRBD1	CASSQVQGTASNEQFF	TGTGCCAGCAGCCAAGTTCAAGGGACAGCTTCCAATGAGCAGTTCTTC
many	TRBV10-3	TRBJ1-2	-	CAISDSYDGNYGYTF	TGTGCCATCAGTGATTCATACGACGGAAACTATGGCTACACCTTC
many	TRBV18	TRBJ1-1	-	CASSPVTRNTEAFF	TGTGCCAGCTCACCGGTAACACGGAACACTGAAGCTTTCTTT
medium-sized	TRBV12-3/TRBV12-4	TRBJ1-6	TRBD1	CASSGGTGRNSPLHF	TGTGCCAGCAGTGGGGGGACAGGGAGGAATTCACCCCTCCACTTT
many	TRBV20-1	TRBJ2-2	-	CSAVLIGGRGNTGELFF	TGCAGCGCCGTCCTTATAGGGGGGCGGGGGAACACCGGGGAGCTGTTTTTT
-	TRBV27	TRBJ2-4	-	CASSWGRWNIQYF	TGTGCCAGCAGTTGGGGCAGGTGGAACATTCAGTACTTC
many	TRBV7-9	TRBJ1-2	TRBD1	CASSWTDRTNYGYTF	TGTGCCAGCAGCTGGACGGACAGGACTAACTATGGCTACACCTTC
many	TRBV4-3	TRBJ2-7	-	CASSQEQGPYEQYF	TGCGCCAGCAGCCAAGAACAGGGCCCCTACGAGCAGTACTTC
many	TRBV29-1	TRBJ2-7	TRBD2	CSVDNPGLAGVGEQYF	TGCAGCGTTGATAACCCTGGACTAGCGGGAGTGGGTGAGCAGTACTTC
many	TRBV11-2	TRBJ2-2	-	CASSLPGVTGELFF	TGTGCCAGCAGCCTACCAGGGGTTACCGGGGAGCTGTTTTTT
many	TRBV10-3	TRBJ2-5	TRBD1	CAISEGQGTGETQYF	TGTGCCATCAGTGAGGGACAGGGAACGGGAGAGACCCAGTACTTC
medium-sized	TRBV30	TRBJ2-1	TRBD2	CAWRFKAGGLGNEQFF	TGTGCCTGGAGATTTAAGGCGGGAGGGCTTGGTAATGAGCAGTTCTTC
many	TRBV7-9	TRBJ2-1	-	CASSPLWGGTEQFF	TGTGCCAGCAGCCCCCTTTGGGGGGGCACTGAGCAGTTCTTC
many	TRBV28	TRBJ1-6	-	CASSLGHSPLHF	TGTGCCAGCAGTTTAGGACATTCACCCCTCCACTTT
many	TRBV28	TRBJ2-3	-	CASRPPFVGASTDTQYF	TGTGCCAGCAGACCCCCGTTTGTGGGGGCTAGCACAGATACGCAGTATTTT
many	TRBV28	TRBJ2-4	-	CASSFAKNIQYF	TGTGCCAGCAGTTTTGCCAAAAACATTCAGTACTTC
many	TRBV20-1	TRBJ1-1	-	CSATPRGGRVRAFF	TGCAGTGCTACCCCTCGGGGGGGCAGGGTAAGAGCTTTCTTT